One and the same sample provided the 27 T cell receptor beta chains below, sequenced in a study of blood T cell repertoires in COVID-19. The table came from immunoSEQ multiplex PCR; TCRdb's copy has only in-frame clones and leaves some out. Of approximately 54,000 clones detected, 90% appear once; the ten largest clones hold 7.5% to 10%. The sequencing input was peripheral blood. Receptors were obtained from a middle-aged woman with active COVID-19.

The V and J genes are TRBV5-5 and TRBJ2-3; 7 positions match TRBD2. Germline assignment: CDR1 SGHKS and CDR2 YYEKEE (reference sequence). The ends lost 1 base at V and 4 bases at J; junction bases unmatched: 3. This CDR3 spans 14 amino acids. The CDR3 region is CASSLRGGPDTQYF. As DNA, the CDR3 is TGTGCCAGCAGCTTGCGCGGGGGACCAGATACGCAGTATTTT.

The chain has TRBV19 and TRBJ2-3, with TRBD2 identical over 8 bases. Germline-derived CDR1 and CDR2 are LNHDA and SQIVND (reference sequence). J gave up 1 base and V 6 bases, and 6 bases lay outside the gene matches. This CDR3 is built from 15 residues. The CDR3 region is CASRNGRGGTDTQYF. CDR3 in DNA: TGTGCCAGTAGGAATGGGCGGGGGGGCACAGATACGCAGTATTTT.

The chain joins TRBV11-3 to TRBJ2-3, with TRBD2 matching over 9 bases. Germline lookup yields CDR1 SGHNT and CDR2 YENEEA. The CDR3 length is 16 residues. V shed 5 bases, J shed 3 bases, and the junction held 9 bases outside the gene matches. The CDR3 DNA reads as TGTGCCAGCAGCCGAAGAATAGCGGGGGATACAGATACGCAGTATTTT. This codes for CASSRRIAGDTDTQYF.

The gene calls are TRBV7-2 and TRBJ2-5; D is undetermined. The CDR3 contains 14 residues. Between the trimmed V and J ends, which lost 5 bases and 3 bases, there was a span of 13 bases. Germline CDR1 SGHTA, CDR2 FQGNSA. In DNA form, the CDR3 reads TGTGCCAGCAGCCCTAAATTTGCGGAAGAGACCCAGTACTTC. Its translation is CASSPKFAEETQYF.

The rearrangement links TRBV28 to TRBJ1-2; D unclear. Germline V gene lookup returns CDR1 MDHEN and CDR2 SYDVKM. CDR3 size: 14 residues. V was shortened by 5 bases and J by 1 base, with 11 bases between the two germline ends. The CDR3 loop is CASSTIAGNYGYTF. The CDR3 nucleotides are TGTGCCAGCAGTACCATCGCCGGTAACTATGGCTACACCTTC.

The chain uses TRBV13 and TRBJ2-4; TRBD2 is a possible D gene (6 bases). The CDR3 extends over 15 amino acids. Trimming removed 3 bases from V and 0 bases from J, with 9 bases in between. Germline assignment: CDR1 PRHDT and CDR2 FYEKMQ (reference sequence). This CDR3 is CASSLGGIAKNIQYF. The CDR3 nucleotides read TGTGCCAGCAGCTTGGGGGGAATAGCCAAAAACATTCAGTACTTC.

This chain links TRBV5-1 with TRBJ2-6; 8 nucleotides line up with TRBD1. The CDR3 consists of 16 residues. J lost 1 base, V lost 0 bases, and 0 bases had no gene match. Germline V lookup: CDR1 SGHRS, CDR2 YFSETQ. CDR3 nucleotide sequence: TGCGCCAGCAGCTTGGGGACAGGGTCTGGGGCCAACGTCCTGACTTTC. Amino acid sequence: CASSLGTGSGANVLTF.

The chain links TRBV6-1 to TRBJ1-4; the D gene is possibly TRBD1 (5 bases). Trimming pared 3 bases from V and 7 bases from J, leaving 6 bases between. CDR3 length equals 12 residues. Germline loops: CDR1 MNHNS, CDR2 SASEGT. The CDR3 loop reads CASSDQGEKLFF. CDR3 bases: TGTGCCAGCAGTGATCAGGGTGAAAAACTGTTTTTT.

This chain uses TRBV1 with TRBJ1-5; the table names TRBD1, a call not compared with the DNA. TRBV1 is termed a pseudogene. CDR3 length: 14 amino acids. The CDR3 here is CTSSQDPGGQPQHF. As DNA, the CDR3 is TGCACCAGCAGCCAAGATCCAGGGGGGCAGCCCCAGCATTTT.

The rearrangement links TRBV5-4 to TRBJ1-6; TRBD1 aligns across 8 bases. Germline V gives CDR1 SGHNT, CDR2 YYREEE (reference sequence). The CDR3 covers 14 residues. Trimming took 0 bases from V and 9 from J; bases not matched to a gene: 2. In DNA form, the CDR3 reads TGTGCCAGCAGCTTGGACAGGGGGGCTTCACCCCTCCACTTT. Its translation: CASSLDRGASPLHF.

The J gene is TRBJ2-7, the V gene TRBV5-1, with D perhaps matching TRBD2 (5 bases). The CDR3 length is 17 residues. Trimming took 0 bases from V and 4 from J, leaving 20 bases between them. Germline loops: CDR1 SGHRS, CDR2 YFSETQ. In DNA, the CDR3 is TGCGCCAGCAGCTTGGAGGCGATCGGGCTAGCAGCGTACGAGCAGTACTTC. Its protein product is CASSLEAIGLAAYEQYF.

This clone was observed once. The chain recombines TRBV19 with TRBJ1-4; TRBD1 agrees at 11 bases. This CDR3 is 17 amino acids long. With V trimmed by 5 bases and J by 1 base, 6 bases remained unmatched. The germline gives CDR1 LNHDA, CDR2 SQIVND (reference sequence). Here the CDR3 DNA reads TGTGCCAGTAGTCCTTCCGGGACAGGGGGAACTAATGAAAAACTGTTTTTT. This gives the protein CASSPSGTGGTNEKLFF.

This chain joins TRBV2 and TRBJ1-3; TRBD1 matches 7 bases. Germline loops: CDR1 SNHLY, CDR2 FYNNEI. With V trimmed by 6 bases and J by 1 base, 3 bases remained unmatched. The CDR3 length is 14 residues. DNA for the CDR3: TGTGCCAGCAGCTCGACAGGGTCTGGAAACACCATATATTTT. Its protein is CASSSTGSGNTIYF.

The CDR3 region has the DNA TGTGCCAGCGGGCCTGGGGCAGGGCCGTACTTC. Amino acid sequence: CASGPGAGPYF. This sequence joins TRBV11-2 and TRBJ2-7; maybe TRBD1 (5 bases). Germline CDR1 is SGHAT and CDR2 is FQNNGV. Trimming left V 8 bases short and J 12 bases short, with 17 bases between. The CDR3 loop spans 11 amino acids.

CDR3 sequence: CASSFQRGGPDTQYF. CDR3 DNA sequence: TGTGCCAGCAGCTTCCAGCGGGGGGGCCCAGATACGCAGTATTTT. The V gene is TRBV7-3, the J gene TRBJ2-3, with 10 bases identical to TRBD2. Looked up from germline, CDR1 is SGHTA and CDR2 is FQGTGA. V shed 3 bases, J shed 4 bases, and the junction held 4 bases outside the gene matches. The CDR3 length is 15 residues.

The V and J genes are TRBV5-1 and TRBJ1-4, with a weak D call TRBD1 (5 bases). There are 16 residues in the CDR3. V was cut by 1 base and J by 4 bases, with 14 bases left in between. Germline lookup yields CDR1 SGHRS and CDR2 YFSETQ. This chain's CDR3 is CASSLRAWDYNEKLFF. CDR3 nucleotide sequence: TGCGCCAGCAGCTTGAGGGCCTGGGACTATAATGAAAAACTGTTTTTT. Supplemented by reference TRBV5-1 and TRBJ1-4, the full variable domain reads KAGVTQTPRYLIKTRGQQVTLSCSPISGHRSVSWYQQTPGQGLQFLFEYFSETQRNKGNFPGRFSGRQFSNSRSEMNVSTLELGDSALYLCASSLRAWDYNEKLFFGSGTQLSVL.

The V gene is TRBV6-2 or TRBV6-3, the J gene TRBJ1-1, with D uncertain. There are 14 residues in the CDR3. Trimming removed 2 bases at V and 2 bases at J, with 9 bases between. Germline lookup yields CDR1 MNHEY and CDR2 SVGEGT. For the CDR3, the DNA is TGTGCCAGCAGTTACGGACTTGCCAACACTGAAGCTTTCTTT. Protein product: CASSYGLANTEAFF.

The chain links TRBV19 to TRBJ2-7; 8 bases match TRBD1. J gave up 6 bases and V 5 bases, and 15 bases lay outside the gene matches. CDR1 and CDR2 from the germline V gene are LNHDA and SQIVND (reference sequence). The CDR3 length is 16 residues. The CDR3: CASSSALGQGVFEQYF. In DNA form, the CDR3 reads TGTGCCAGTAGTTCGGCGCTTGGACAGGGAGTTTTCGAGCAGTACTTC. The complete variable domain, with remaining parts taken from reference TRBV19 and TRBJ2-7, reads DGGITQSPKYLFRKEGQNVTLSCEQNLNHDAMYWYRQDPGQGLRLIYYSQIVNDFQKGDIAEGYSVSREKKESFPLTVTSAQKNPTAFYLCASSSALGQGVFEQYFGPGTRLTVT.

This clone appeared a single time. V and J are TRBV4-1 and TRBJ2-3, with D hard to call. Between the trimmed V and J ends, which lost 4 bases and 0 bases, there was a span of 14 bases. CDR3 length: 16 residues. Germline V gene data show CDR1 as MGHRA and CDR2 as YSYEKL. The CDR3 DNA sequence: TGCGCCAGCAGCCCCCAAGGAGTCCGAAGCACAGATACGCAGTATTTT. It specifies CASSPQGVRSTDTQYF.

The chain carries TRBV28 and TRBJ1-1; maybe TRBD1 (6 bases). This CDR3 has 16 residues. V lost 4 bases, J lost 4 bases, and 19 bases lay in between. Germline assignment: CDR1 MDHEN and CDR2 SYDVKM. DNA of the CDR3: TGTGCCAGCAGTTGGGTCAAGCGGGGGGGCCTCACTGAAGCTTTCTTT. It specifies CASSWVKRGGLTEAFF.

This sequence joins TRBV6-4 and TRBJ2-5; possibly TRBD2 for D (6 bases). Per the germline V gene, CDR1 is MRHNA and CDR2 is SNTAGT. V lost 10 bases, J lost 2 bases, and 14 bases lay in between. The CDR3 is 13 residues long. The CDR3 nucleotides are TGTGCCACCCCTTGGAGGGTTCAAGAGACCCAGTACTTC. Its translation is CATPWRVQETQYF.

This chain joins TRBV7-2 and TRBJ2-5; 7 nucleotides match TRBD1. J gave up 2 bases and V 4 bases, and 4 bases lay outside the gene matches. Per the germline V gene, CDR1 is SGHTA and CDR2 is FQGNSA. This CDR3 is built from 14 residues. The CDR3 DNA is TGTGCCAGCAGCTCCACAGGGGCTCAAGAGACCCAGTACTTC. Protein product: CASSSTGAQETQYF.

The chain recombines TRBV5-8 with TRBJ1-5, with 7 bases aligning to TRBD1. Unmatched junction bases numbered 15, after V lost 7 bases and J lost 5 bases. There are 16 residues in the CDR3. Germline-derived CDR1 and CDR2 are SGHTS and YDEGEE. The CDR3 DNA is TGTGCCAGCGGGGGGACAGCCACCCTGGGGTATCAGCCCCAGCATTTT. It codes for CASGGTATLGYQPQHF.

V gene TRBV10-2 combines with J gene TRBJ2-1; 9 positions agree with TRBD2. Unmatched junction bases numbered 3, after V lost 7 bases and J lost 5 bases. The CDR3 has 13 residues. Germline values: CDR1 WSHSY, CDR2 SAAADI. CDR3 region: CASTERGDNEQFF. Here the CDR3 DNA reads TGCGCCAGCACGGAGCGGGGGGACAATGAGCAGTTCTTC.

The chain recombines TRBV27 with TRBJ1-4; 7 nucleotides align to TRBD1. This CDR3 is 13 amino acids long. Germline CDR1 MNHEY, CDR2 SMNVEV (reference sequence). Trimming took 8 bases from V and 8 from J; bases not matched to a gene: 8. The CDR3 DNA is TGTGCCAGCCGCTCAGGGGGAGGCGAAAAACTGTTTTTT. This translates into CASRSGGGEKLFF.

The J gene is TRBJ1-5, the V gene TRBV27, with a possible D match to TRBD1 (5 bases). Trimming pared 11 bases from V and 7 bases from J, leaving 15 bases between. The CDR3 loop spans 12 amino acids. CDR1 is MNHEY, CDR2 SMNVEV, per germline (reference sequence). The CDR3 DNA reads TGTGCCGCCGGGGGGTTTGGGCAGCCCCAGCATTTT. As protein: CAAGGFGQPQHF.

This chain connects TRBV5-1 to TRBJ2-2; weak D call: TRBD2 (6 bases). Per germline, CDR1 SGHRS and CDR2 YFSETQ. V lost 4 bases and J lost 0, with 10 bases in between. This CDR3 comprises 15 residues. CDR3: CASSAGTANTGELFF. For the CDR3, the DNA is TGCGCCAGCAGCGCGGGAACAGCGAACACCGGGGAGCTGTTTTTT.